This section outlines one T cell receptor beta chain sequence together with its context. The antigen remains unidentified. Germline V lookup: CDR1 LGHNA, CDR2 YSLEER. This CDR3 region has 16 residues. Trimming removed 1 base from V and 4 bases from J; junction bases left unmatched: 4. This record belongs to a study of cytomegalovirus exposure and HLA in healthy donors. Whole-study results and caveats: Analysis performed later found under 20,000 TCR beta sequences associated with HLA alleles at 0.05 false discovery rate. A later look showed TCR association rates differing by HLA locus, highest for DRB1 and lowest for HLA-C. Confirmation in vitro established that a few CMV-associated chains were specific for CMV antigens.

Primers included in the PCR were 60 Vbeta and 13 Jbeta primers. The repertoire was sequenced with immunoSEQ multiplex PCR; TCRdb's copy has only in-frame clones and lacks some. The sample consists of roughly 150,000 clones, around four fifths of them appearing once. The rearrangement links TRBV4-3 to TRBJ2-6; the match to TRBD2 covers 7 bases. The sample comprised PBMCs. The receptor was isolated from a man aged 25-40 years in good health and CMV-seronegative. The CDR3 loop reads CASSQVRGVGANVLTF. The CDR3 DNA follows: TGCGCCAGCAGCCAAGTTCGGGGGGTCGGGGCCAACGTCCTGACTTTC.